The entry below gives a single T cell receptor (beta chain) sequence along with its context. The antigen remains undetermined. The data belong to a study of T cell responses to AZD1222 COVID-19 vaccine. Study-wide findings and caveats: The number of AZD1222 recipients seropositive at baseline was only five or six. White British donors predominated, females outnumbered males, and clonal diversity was possibly underestimated.

The repertoire was sequenced with immunoSEQ multiplex PCR; TCRdb's copy has only in-frame clones and lacks some. Seen here are 95,000 to 130,000 clones, 85% to 95% observed once, and the top ten hold about 2.7%. The V gene's germline CDR1 is MDHEN and CDR2 SYDVKM. The V end lost 4 bases, the J end lost 0 bases, and 20 bases lay between the germline ends. CDR3 length: 18 amino acids. The chain couples TRBV28 to TRBJ2-3, with D maybe TRBD2 (5 bases). This TCR came from an adult in good health. The input for sequencing was peripheral blood, taken on day 0 of AZD1222 vaccination. CDR3 residues: CASSSLKSGIASTDTQYF. For the CDR3, the DNA is TGTGCCAGCAGTTCGCTTAAATCCGGGATTGCTAGCACAGATACGCAGTATTTT.